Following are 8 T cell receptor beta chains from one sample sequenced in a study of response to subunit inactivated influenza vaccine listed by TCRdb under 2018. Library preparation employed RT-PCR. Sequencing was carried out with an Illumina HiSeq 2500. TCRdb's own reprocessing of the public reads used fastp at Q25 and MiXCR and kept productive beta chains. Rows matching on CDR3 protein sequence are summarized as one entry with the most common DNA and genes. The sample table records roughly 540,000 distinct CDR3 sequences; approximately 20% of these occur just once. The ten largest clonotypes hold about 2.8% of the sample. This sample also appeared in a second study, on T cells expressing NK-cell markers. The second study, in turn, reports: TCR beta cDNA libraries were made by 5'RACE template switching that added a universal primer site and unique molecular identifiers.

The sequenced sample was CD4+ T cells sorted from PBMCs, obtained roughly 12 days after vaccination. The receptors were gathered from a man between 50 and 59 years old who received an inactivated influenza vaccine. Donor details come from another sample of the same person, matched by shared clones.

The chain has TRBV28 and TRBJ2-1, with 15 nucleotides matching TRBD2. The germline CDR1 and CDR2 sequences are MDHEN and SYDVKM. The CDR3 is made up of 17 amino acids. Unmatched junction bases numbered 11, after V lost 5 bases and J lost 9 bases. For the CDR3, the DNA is TGTGCCAGCAGTCCACGGACTAGCGGGAGGGCCACGAGTGAGCAGTTCTTC. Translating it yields CASSPRTSGRATSEQFF.

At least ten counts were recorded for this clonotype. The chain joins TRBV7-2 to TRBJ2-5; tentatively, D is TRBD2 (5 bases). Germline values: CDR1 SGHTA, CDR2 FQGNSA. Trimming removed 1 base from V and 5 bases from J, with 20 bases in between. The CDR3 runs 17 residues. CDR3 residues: CASSLVSSAWEFETQYF. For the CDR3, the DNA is TGTGCCAGCAGCTTAGTTTCGAGCGCTTGGGAGTTCGAGACCCAGTACTTC.

This CDR3 is CASSRTGVYQYF. CDR3 bases: TGTGCCAGCAGCCGGACAGGGGTGTACCAGTACTTC. The V call is TRBV7-2, the J call TRBJ2-7, with 9 bases fitting TRBD1. V gave up 5 bases and J gave up 10 bases; unmatched junction bases: 6. CDR1 and CDR2 from the germline V gene are SGHTA and FQGNSA. This CDR3 has 12 residues.

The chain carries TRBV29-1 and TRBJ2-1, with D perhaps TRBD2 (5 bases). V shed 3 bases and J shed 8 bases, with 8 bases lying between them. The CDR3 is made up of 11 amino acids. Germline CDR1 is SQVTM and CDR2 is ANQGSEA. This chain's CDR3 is CSVEGVDEQFF. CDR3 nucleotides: TGCAGCGTTGAGGGAGTCGATGAGCAGTTCTTC.

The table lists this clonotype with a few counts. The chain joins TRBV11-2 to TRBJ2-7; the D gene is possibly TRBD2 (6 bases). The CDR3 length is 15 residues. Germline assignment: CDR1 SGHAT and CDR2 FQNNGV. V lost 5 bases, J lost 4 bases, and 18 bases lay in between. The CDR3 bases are TGTGCCAGCAGCAATCCGGGACTCGCAGGGTACGAGCAGTACTTC. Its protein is CASSNPGLAGYEQYF. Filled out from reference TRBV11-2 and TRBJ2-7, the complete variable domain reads EAGVAQSPRYKIIEKRQSVAFWCNPISGHATLYWYQQILGQGPKLLIQFQNNGVVDDSQLPKDRFSAERLKGVDSTLKIQPAKLEDSAVYLCASSNPGLAGYEQYFGPGTRLTVT.

CDR3 sequence (DNA): TGTGCCAGCAGCCGGGGACTTCAGGGAAAGATAACCGGGGAGCTGTTTTTT. Protein: CASSRGLQGKITGELFF. The chain employs TRBV11-2 and TRBJ2-2; tentative D call: TRBD2 (6 bases). CDR3 length equals 17 residues. Germline V CDR1 and CDR2: SGHAT, FQNNGV. Trimming took 5 bases from V and 5 from J, leaving 21 bases between them.

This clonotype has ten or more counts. As DNA, the CDR3 is TGCAGTGCCCCGCCCCCCACGGGACAGGGACATGAGCAGTTCTTC. Protein product: CSAPPPTGQGHEQFF. V gene TRBV20-1 combines with J gene TRBJ2-1; 9 bases map to TRBD1. Losses at the gene ends were 6 bases for V and 8 bases for J; bases not matched to a gene: 14. The CDR3 is made up of 15 amino acids. Germline V gene sequence: CDR1 DFQATT, CDR2 SNEGSKA (reference sequence).

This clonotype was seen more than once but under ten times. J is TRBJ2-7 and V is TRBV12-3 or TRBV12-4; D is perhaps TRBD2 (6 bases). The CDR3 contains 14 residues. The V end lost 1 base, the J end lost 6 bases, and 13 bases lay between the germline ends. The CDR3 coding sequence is TGTGCCAGCAGTTTAGATGGTGGAGGGACCGAGCAGTACTTC. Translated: CASSLDGGGTEQYF.